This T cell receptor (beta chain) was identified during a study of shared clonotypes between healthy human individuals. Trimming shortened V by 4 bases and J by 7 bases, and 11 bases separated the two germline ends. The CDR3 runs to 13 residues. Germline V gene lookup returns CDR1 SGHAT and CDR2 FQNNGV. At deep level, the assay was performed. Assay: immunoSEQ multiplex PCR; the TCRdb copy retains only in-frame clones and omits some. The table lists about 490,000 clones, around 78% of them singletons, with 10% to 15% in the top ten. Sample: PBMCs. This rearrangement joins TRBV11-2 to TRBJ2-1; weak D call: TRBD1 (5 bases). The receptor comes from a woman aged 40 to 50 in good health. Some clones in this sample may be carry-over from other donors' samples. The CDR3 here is CASSSFKGNEQFF. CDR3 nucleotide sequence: TGTGCCAGCAGCTCCTTCAAGGGGAATGAGCAGTTCTTC. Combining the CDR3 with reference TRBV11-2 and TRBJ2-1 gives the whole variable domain EAGVAQSPRYKIIEKRQSVAFWCNPISGHATLYWYQQILGQGPKLLIQFQNNGVVDDSQLPKDRFSAERLKGVDSTLKIQPAKLEDSAVYLCASSSFKGNEQFFGPGTRLTVL.